Listed below are T cell receptor beta chains from one sample, sequenced in a study of blood T cell repertoires in COVID-19. The assay was immunoSEQ multiplex PCR, and TCRdb's table has in-frame clones only and misses some. Counted here are about 250,000 clones, about 90% occurring once; the ten biggest clones make up over 1.2%. The sample consisted of peripheral blood. Receptors were obtained from a man aged 80 or over with acute or convalescent COVID-19. Each CDR3 is given with its conserved first and last residue. Each record gives: clone size, J gene, V gene, D gene, CDR3 DNA, CDR3 protein. A D gene is named only where the DNA matches it firmly. A clone size is listed for some rows: how often the clone was seen (once, few, many), or a class if it is expanded.

size: .
J: TRBJ2-1
V: TRBV12-5
D: .
DNA: TGTGCTAGTGGTTTGATTCGACAGACTAGCTCCTACAATGAGCAGTTCTTC
CDR3: CASGLIRQTSSYNEQFF

size: .
J: TRBJ1-2
V: TRBV6-5
D: TRBD1
DNA: TGTGCCAGCAGTACAGGGGGCGACTATGGCTACACCTTC
CDR3: CASSTGGDYGYTF

size: .
J: TRBJ2-7
V: TRBV6-5
D: TRBD2
DNA: TGTGCCAGCAGCAGACTAGCGGGAGGCAAGTACGAGCAGTACTTC
CDR3: CASSRLAGGKYEQYF

size: .
J: TRBJ2-1
V: TRBV27
D: TRBD2
DNA: TGTGCCAGCAACCCGGGACTAGCGGCCCACATGGGAAATGAGCAGTTCTTC
CDR3: CASNPGLAAHMGNEQFF

size: .
J: TRBJ1-1
V: TRBV12-5
D: .
DNA: TGTGCTAGTGGTTTGGTGGCGGGGTCCGAGGCTTTCTTT
CDR3: CASGLVAGSEAFF

size: .
J: TRBJ2-2
V: TRBV12-3/TRBV12-4
D: .
DNA: TGTGCCAGCCTCAGGGTTCTCGGGGAGCTGTTTTTT
CDR3: CASLRVLGELFF

size: .
J: TRBJ1-3
V: TRBV7-2
D: TRBD1
DNA: TGTGCCAGCAGCTTCGACAGGGGGCTTGGAAACACCATATATTTT
CDR3: CASSFDRGLGNTIYF

size: .
J: TRBJ2-3
V: TRBV19
D: .
DNA: TGTGCCAGTAGCCCAAGAGGGTCTAAGGGCACAGATACGCAGTATTTT
CDR3: CASSPRGSKGTDTQYF

size: .
J: TRBJ1-5
V: TRBV2
D: TRBD1
DNA: TGTGCCAGCAGGGACAGGGGTGGCAATCAGCCCCAGCATTTT
CDR3: CASRDRGGNQPQHF

size: once
J: TRBJ2-5
V: TRBV10-3
D: .
DNA: TGTGCCATCAGTGAATCAAGCGGACAAGAGACCCAGTACTTC
CDR3: CAISESSGQETQYF

size: .
J: TRBJ1-1
V: TRBV7-2
D: TRBD1
DNA: TGTGCCAGCAGCAAACGGACAGGCACTGAAGCTTTCTTT
CDR3: CASSKRTGTEAFF

size: .
J: TRBJ2-5
V: TRBV5-4
D: TRBD2
DNA: TGTGCCAGCAGTCGGGAGGGGGGGGAGACCCAGTACTTC
CDR3: CASSREGGETQYF